This is a list of T cell receptor beta chains from one sample in a study of shared T cell receptors in the human thymus. The assay was immunoSEQ multiplex PCR, and TCRdb's table has in-frame clones only and misses some. In the table there are more than 550,000 clones, approximately 83% of which are singletons. The same data also contributed to another study, on human thymus T cells.

Sample: thymocytes. All receptors come from a girl in the first two years of life with a congenital heart defect. The CDR3 runs from the conserved cysteine through the conserved F or W. A D gene is named only where the DNA matches it firmly. Size is stated for part of the rows, as once, few or many counts, or as a class when the clone is expanded.

V	size	D	length	J	DNA	CDR3
TRBV10-3	-	TRBD1	14	TRBJ2-3	TGTGCCATCAGTACGGACAGGGGTAGTTATACGCAGTATTTT	CAISTDRGSYTQYF
TRBV18	-	-	16	TRBJ1-1	TGTGCCAGCTCACCACCCGGAGGCGGGGTGGGAACTGAAGCTTTCTTT	CASSPPGGGVGTEAFF
TRBV10-3	-	TRBD1	17	TRBJ1-1	TGTGCCATCAGTAAAGGACAGGCCTTTGTAGGAAACACTGAAGCTTTCTTT	CAISKGQAFVGNTEAFF
TRBV4-2	-	TRBD1	18	TRBJ1-1	TGTGCCAGCAGCCAAGATTCGGAGGGGGCGGCCCCGGACACTGAAGCTTTCTTT	CASSQDSEGAAPDTEAFF
TRBV11-2	-	-	13	TRBJ1-2	TGTGCCAGCAGCTTATTCGGCTTGGGCGGCTACACCTTC	CASSLFGLGGYTF
TRBV2	-	-	16	TRBJ1-4	TGTGCCAGCAGTGAAGGGCCGGGGGCAACTAATGAAAAACTGTTTTTT	CASSEGPGATNEKLFF
TRBV12-5	-	TRBD1	16	TRBJ2-7	TGTGCTAGTGGTTTGCCTCAAACCGGGACAGTCTACGAGCAGTACTTC	CASGLPQTGTVYEQYF
TRBV28	few	TRBD1	21	TRBJ1-5	TGTGCCAGCAGTTTATTTATTAGAGAGGGACAGGGGGTACCTAGCAATCAGCCCCAGCATTTT	CASSLFIREGQGVPSNQPQHF
TRBV19	few	TRBD1	13	TRBJ1-3	TGTGCCAGTCACCCGGGACAGGGGAACACCATATATTTT	CASHPGQGNTIYF
TRBV28	-	-	14	TRBJ2-7	TGTGCCAGCAGTTTCCCCGAAGACAGCTACGAGCAGTACTTC	CASSFPEDSYEQYF
TRBV13	-	TRBD2	18	TRBJ2-2	TGTGCCAGCACCAATGGACGAGCTAGCGGGGGGAACACCGGGGAGCTGTTTTTT	CASTNGRASGGNTGELFF
TRBV5-8	-	-	16	TRBJ1-5	TGTGCCAGCAGCCAAGGAAGGAGGCTTAGGGATCAGCCCCAGCATTTT	CASSQGRRLRDQPQHF
TRBV19	-	TRBD1	19	TRBJ1-5	TGTGCCAGTAGTATTGGTGGGGGACAGGGGGCATCACGGAATCAGCCCCAGCATTTT	CASSIGGGQGASRNQPQHF
TRBV7-9	-	-	19	TRBJ1-4	TGTGCCAGCAGCCCGGCCCAGGTGACAGCCTTGCCCGCGTATGAAAAACTGTTTTTT	CASSPAQVTALPAYEKLFF
TRBV29-1	-	TRBD1	15	TRBJ2-1	TGCAGCGTTGTCGCTCGGGACAGATTTTACAATGAGCAGTTCTTC	CSVVARDRFYNEQFF
TRBV5-8	-	-	13	TRBJ1-1	TGTGCCAGCAGCCGGGACTCGGAGACTGAAGCTTTCTTT	CASSRDSETEAFF
TRBV6-5	-	TRBD1	14	TRBJ1-1	TGTGCCAGCAGGCCCCAGGGGGTGAACACTGAAGCTTTCTTT	CASRPQGVNTEAFF
TRBV27	-	-	16	TRBJ2-7	TGTGCCAGCATCCTCAAGGTCAGGGGAGGGTCCTACGAGCAGTACTTC	CASILKVRGGSYEQYF
TRBV28	-	-	18	TRBJ2-3	TGTGCCAGCAGTTTAGTTCGTTGGGGGCCGGCGGTCCCAGATACGCAGTATTTT	CASSLVRWGPAVPDTQYF
TRBV27	-	TRBD1	14	TRBJ2-3	TGTGCCAGCAGCGCCGGGACAGGGGACGATACGCAGTATTTT	CASSAGTGDDTQYF
TRBV6-1	-	TRBD1	18	TRBJ2-3	TGTGCCAGCAGTGAAGATGGACAGGGGGCTTTTGAGGTAGATACGCAGTATTTT	CASSEDGQGAFEVDTQYF
TRBV12-5	-	TRBD1	18	TRBJ1-4	TGTGCTAGTGGTTGTTTAGGGGGCAACGAGGCAACTAATGAAAAACTGTTTTTT	CASGCLGGNEATNEKLFF
TRBV4-3	-	-	16	TRBJ2-2	TGCGCCAGCAGCCAAAAGCGTCGGGGAGCCACCGGGGAGCTGTTTTTT	CASSQKRRGATGELFF
TRBV28	few	TRBD1	19	TRBJ1-1	TGTGCCAGCAGCCGAAACGCCCACAGATGGGACAGCCTGAACACTGAAGCTTTCTTT	CASSRNAHRWDSLNTEAFF
TRBV6-1	-	-	19	TRBJ1-2	TGTGCCAGCAGTGACATCCGGCAGGAACAGGAAGGGCCCAACTATGGCTACACCTTC	CASSDIRQEQEGPNYGYTF
TRBV19	-	TRBD1	19	TRBJ1-2	TGTGCCAGTAGTATTCGGGTTACGGACAGGGGCAGACCTAACTATGGCTACACCTTC	CASSIRVTDRGRPNYGYTF
TRBV18	-	-	14	TRBJ2-1	TGTGCCAGCTCACCACGGAAGGAGTACAATGAGCAGTTCTTC	CASSPRKEYNEQFF
TRBV9	once	-	17	TRBJ1-1	TGTGCCAGCAGCCCCCAAGCTCGGGGTCCCGAGAACACTGAAGCTTTCTTT	CASSPQARGPENTEAFF
TRBV5-6	-	TRBD1	19	TRBJ2-1	TGTGCCAGCAGCTTAGGAGACAGGGCTACTCAAACCTCCTACAATGAGCAGTTCTTC	CASSLGDRATQTSYNEQFF
TRBV11-3	-	TRBD1	15	TRBJ2-2	TGTGCCAGCAGGGAAGACAGGGGGATCGCCGGGGAGCTGTTTTTT	CASREDRGIAGELFF
TRBV7-2	-	TRBD1	15	TRBJ2-7	TGTGCCAGCAGCCCCCGGGACAGGGGAACCTACGAGCAGTACTTC	CASSPRDRGTYEQYF
TRBV2	-	-	16	TRBJ2-7	TGTGCCAGCAGTGTCAGTAGTGCAGGGGTGAGGTACGAGCAGTACTTC	CASSVSSAGVRYEQYF
TRBV5-8	-	-	15	TRBJ1-3	TGTGCCAGCAGCCCGAGATTGAGGTCTGGAAACACCATATATTTT	CASSPRLRSGNTIYF
TRBV27	once	TRBD1	13	TRBJ1-4	TGTGCCAGCACGAGTCAGGGGGATGAAAAACTGTTTTTT	CASTSQGDEKLFF
TRBV5-1	-	-	15	TRBJ1-2	TGCGCCAGCAGCTGGGAGGGGACAAGGGCAGGACGCTACACCTTC	CASSWEGTRAGRYTF
TRBV5-6	-	TRBD1	14	TRBJ1-3	TGTGCCAGCAGCTTACAGGGGGTCGGAAACACCATATATTTT	CASSLQGVGNTIYF
TRBV2	-	-	13	TRBJ1-2	TGTGCCAGCAGCCACCGGGCCAGCGGAGGCTACACCTTC	CASSHRASGGYTF
TRBV16	-	TRBD1	14	TRBJ2-1	TGTGCCAGCAGCCAGGGACAGGGAAACAATGAGCAGTTCTTC	CASSQGQGNNEQFF
TRBV14	-	-	13	TRBJ1-2	TGTGCCAGCAGCCTGGGCCCTAACTATGGCTACACCTTC	CASSLGPNYGYTF
TRBV7-2	once	-	15	TRBJ1-2	TGTGCCAGCAGCTTAGATAGGCCAGGGGCCGCGGGCTACACCTTC	CASSLDRPGAAGYTF
TRBV9	once	-	13	TRBJ2-3	TGTGCCAGCAGCGTAGTTCGGTCGGATACGCAGTATTTT	CASSVVRSDTQYF
TRBV6-5	-	TRBD1	15	TRBJ1-5	TGTGCCAGCAGCAGGACAGGACACGTTATTTGGCCCCAGCATTTT	CASSRTGHVIWPQHF
TRBV6-1	once	-	17	TRBJ1-6	TGTGCCAGCAGTGCCAGGGGAGGGAGACCCTATAATTCACCCCTCCACTTT	CASSARGGRPYNSPLHF